These T cell receptor beta chains were read from a single sample in a study of cytomegalovirus exposure and HLA in healthy donors. TCRdb's copy holds only in-frame clones and misses some; the assay was immunoSEQ multiplex PCR. The sample carries 100,000 to 150,000 clones, roughly 95% recorded once. The sequenced sample consisted of PBMCs. The receptors here all came from a man between 18 and 29 years old in good health and CMV-seronegative. Each CDR3 is given with its conserved first and last residue. A D gene is named only where the DNA matches it firmly. Clone sizes are given selectively: once, few, many, or a class where the clone is expanded.

TRBJ1-2 . TRBV27 . TGTGCCAGCAGTTTCGCAATGACAGGCTATGGCTACACCTTC CASSFAMTGYGYTF
TRBJ2-5 . TRBV7-6 . TGTGCCAGCAGCCGCGAGTACCAAGAGACCCAGTACTTC CASSREYQETQYF
TRBJ1-5 . TRBV30 TRBD1 TGTGCCTGGAGCCCCGACAGGGGCCGGAATCAGCCCCAGCATTTT CAWSPDRGRNQPQHF
TRBJ1-5 . TRBV6-6 TRBD1 TGTGCCAGCAGTCGAGGCGGACAGGGAAGCAATCAGCCCCAGCATTTT CASSRGGQGSNQPQHF
TRBJ2-7 . TRBV15 . TGTGCCACCAGCAAATTCAGGGGAGGGGGCGAGCAGTACTTC CATSKFRGGGEQYF
TRBJ2-2 . TRBV4-3 . TGCGCCAGCAGCCCATTAGCGAGGAACACCGGGGAGCTGTTTTTT CASSPLARNTGELFF
TRBJ2-7 . TRBV6-5 TRBD1 TGTGCCAGCAGATCTGGCAGGGGGCCATACGAGCAGTACTTC CASRSGRGPYEQYF
TRBJ1-1 . TRBV4-1 TRBD1 TGCGCCAGCAGCCATCCCGACAGGGCGGACCCAAAAGCTTTCTTT CASSHPDRADPKAFF
TRBJ2-5 . TRBV18 TRBD1 TGTGCCAGCTCACGCGGACAGGGGCCAGGGGAGACCCAGTACTTC CASSRGQGPGETQYF
TRBJ1-3 . TRBV19 TRBD1 TGTGCCAGTAGATCGGACAGGGGTGCTGGAAACACCATATATTTT CASRSDRGAGNTIYF
TRBJ2-5 once TRBV28 TRBD1 TGTGCCAGCAGCTCTTGGACAGGGATGGGGCAAGAGACCCAGTACTTC CASSSWTGMGQETQYF
TRBJ2-7 . TRBV5-1 TRBD1 TGCGCCAGCAGCTCCGGGACAGGGGGACTCGAGCAGTACTTC CASSSGTGGLEQYF
TRBJ2-5 . TRBV4-3 . TGCGCCAGCAGCCAAGATACTAGCAAAGAGACCCAGTACTTC CASSQDTSKETQYF
TRBJ1-1 . TRBV28 . TGTGCCAGCAGTGTAATGGCGTTCAACGGGGAAGCTTTCTTT CASSVMAFNGEAFF
TRBJ2-1 . TRBV11-3 TRBD1 TGTGCCAGCAGCTTAGACGACAGGGATAGCTCCTACAATGAGCAGTTCTTC CASSLDDRDSSYNEQFF
TRBJ2-1 . TRBV2 . TGTGCCATCCCGGGCTTGGCGGGCAATGAGCAGTTCTTC CAIPGLAGNEQFF
TRBJ1-4 . TRBV5-1 . TGCGCCAGCAGCTTGCGGGGAGATAATGAAAAACTGTTTTTT CASSLRGDNEKLFF
TRBJ2-1 . TRBV5-1 TRBD2 TGCGCCAGCAGCTGGGCACTAGCGGAAAGCTCCTACAATGAGCAGTTCTTC CASSWALAESSYNEQFF
TRBJ2-7 . TRBV13 TRBD1 TGTGCCAGCAGCTCCGGACAGGGGGGGACCTACGAGCAGTACTTC CASSSGQGGTYEQYF
TRBJ2-1 . TRBV4-3 . TGCGCCAGCAGCCAGGCAAGACAGGTTCGGAATGAGCAGTTCTTC CASSQARQVRNEQFF
TRBJ2-2 . TRBV7-9 TRBD2 TGTGCCAGCAGCTCTAGCGGGAGGGTTACCGGGGAGCTGTTTTTT CASSSSGRVTGELFF
TRBJ2-1 . TRBV27 TRBD2 TGTGCCAGCAGTTTATTTTCGGGAGGGGGGGATAATGAGCAGTTCTTC CASSLFSGGGDNEQFF
TRBJ1-4 . TRBV5-1 TRBD1 TGCGCCAGCAGCCTCCTAACAGGGGTGGATGAAAAACTGTTTTTT CASSLLTGVDEKLFF
TRBJ2-7 . TRBV27 . TGTGCCAGCAGTCAGGGACTCCACTCCTACGAGCAGTACTTC CASSQGLHSYEQYF
TRBJ1-2 . TRBV7-2 . TGTGCCAGCAGCCTGGGGCAGAGTAGGGGCTACACCTTC CASSLGQSRGYTF
TRBJ2-5 . TRBV11-3 TRBD2 TGTGCCAGCAGCTTCATCGGGGGGGACGGAGAGACCCAGTACTTC CASSFIGGDGETQYF
TRBJ2-3 . TRBV28 . TGTGCCAGCAGTTTCCGAGTCACAGATACGCAGTATTTT CASSFRVTDTQYF
TRBJ1-2 . TRBV5-5 TRBD1 TGTGCCAGCAGCACGCTACAGACAGGGGAGAGAGGCTACACCTTC CASSTLQTGERGYTF
TRBJ1-1 . TRBV30 . TGTGCCTGGAGTGCGCCTGGGCAGCTGAACACTGAAGCTTTCTTT CAWSAPGQLNTEAFF
TRBJ1-5 . TRBV4-3 . TGCGCCAGCAGCCAAATACTGACCCGAGGAAATCAGCCCCAGCATTTT CASSQILTRGNQPQHF
TRBJ2-5 . TRBV4-3 . TGCGCCAGCAGCCAAGATCAGAACGGAGCCTCGGGAGAGACCCAGTACTTC CASSQDQNGASGETQYF
TRBJ2-1 . TRBV6-6 TRBD2 TGTGCCAGCATCTCAGCGCTAGCGGGAGGGGGGGATGAGCAGTTCTTC CASISALAGGGDEQFF
TRBJ2-5 once TRBV6-6 . TGTGCCAGCAGTTACCCGCAGGGTATCCAAGAGACCCAGTACTTC CASSYPQGIQETQYF
TRBJ2-7 . TRBV19 . TGTGCCAGTAGTATGGCCCATTCGGGGGGCCTCATCTCCTACGAGCAGTACTTC CASSMAHSGGLISYEQYF
TRBJ2-1 . TRBV27 TRBD1 TGTGCCAGCAGTGGGACAGGGGGCCGGGATGAGCAGTTCTTC CASSGTGGRDEQFF
TRBJ1-5 . TRBV9 . TGTGCCAGCAGCCCCCGACAGGATCAGCCCCAGCATTTT CASSPRQDQPQHF
TRBJ1-1 . TRBV5-1 TRBD1 TGCGCCAGCAGCCAGCACTCCGGGACAGGGGCTGATGAAGCTTTCTTT CASSQHSGTGADEAFF
TRBJ2-1 once TRBV28 . TGTGCCAGCAGTCCCGGGACCCACTGGGGGGAGTTCTTC CASSPGTHWGEFF
TRBJ1-1 . TRBV30 . TGTGCCTGGAGTGTACAGAGAGACACTGAAGCTTTCTTT CAWSVQRDTEAFF
TRBJ2-7 . TRBV6-5 . TGTGCCAGCAGTAACCGGGACTCCTACGAGCAGTACTTC CASSNRDSYEQYF